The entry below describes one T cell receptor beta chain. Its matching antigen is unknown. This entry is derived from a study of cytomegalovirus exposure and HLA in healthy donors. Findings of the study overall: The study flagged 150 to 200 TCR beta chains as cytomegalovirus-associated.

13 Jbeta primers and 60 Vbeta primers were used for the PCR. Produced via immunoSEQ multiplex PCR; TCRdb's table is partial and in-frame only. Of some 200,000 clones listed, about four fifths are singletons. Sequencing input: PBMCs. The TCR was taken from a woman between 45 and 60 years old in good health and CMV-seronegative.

The CDR3 loop is CASSPSSGVLNGELFF. The CDR3 bases are TGTGCCAGTAGTCCATCTAGCGGGGTCCTGAACGGGGAGCTGTTTTTT. The chain recombines TRBV19 with TRBJ2-2; TRBD2 matches 9 bases. CDR1 is LNHDA, CDR2 SQIVND, per germline (reference sequence). Germline trimming cut 5 bases from V and 7 bases from J; bases unmatched to any gene: 11. CDR3 length: 16 residues.